This T cell receptor (beta chain) appears in the sequencing data of a study of graft-versus-host responses after intestinal transplantation. About the research overall: Recipients got multivisceral, liver-intestinal, or isolated intestinal transplants. Every one of the recipients received anti-thymocyte globulin induction and afterwards took tacrolimus and steroids for about 3 years. Points from the study as a whole: GvH clones were identified in recipient marrow, with some first appearing in ileum or blood.

With 0 bases removed from V and 5 bases from J, the gap between germline ends came to 7 bases. Germline CDR1 and CDR2: SGHNT and YENEEA. The CDR3 is 14 amino acids. Repertoires were generated with immunoSEQ multiplex PCR, while TCRdb's copy carries only in-frame clones and drops some. The data show 90,000 or so clones, with roughly four fifths seen just once and 0.65% to 0.95% held by the top ten. This clone was detected once. What it binds is unknown. The TCR comes from a human donor who received an intestinal transplant. The chain combines TRBV11-3 with TRBJ2-2, with D perhaps TRBD2 (5 bases). The sequencing used unstimulated CD4+ T cells sorted from spleen or lymph node cells, collected before intestinal transplant. CDR3 region: CASSLELGTGELFF. CDR3 nucleotide sequence: TGTGCCAGCAGCTTAGAACTAGGGACCGGGGAGCTGTTTTTT.